This TCR beta chain was captured by sequencing in a study of blood T cell repertoires in COVID-19. Study information: Samples taken during acute and convalescent COVID-19 were collected in the United States, Italy and Spain.

Authors' methods: The assay estimated nucleated cells by amplifying reference gene primers. Assay: immunoSEQ multiplex PCR; the TCRdb copy retains only in-frame clones and omits some. V, J and clone size reflect that table, while D and trimming were determined from the DNA. The table shows approximately 140,000 clones, with roughly four fifths occurring only once. Germline CDR1 SEHNR, CDR2 FQNEAQ (reference sequence). V was shortened by 5 bases and J by 3 bases, with 7 bases between the two germline ends. This CDR3 region has 12 residues. This chain links TRBV7-9 with TRBJ1-2; D is unresolved. This clonotype was sampled from a human donor with acute or convalescent COVID-19. The donor label of this sample is uncertain. Sequenced material: peripheral blood. CDR3 bases: TGTGCCAGCAGCCCGGGAGACTATGGCTACACCTTC. It yields the protein CASSPGDYGYTF.